Shown below are 24 T cell receptor beta chains from a single sample sequenced in a study of neurological immune-mediated disorders. MiXCR, applied by TCRdb to the 5' RACE reads, yields one record per CDR3 protein. The top ten clones hold roughly 7.3% of a sample with around 83,000 distinct CDR3 sequences, 12% to 15% of them seen once. Material for sequencing was PBMCs. The receptor source for this set is a woman in her forties or fifties in good health.

The rearrangement joins TRBV20-1 to TRBJ2-5; D is unclear. Trimming pared 4 bases from V and 0 bases from J, leaving 9 bases between. CDR3 length equals 13 residues. Per the germline V gene, CDR1 is DFQATT and CDR2 is SNEGSKA (reference sequence). CDR3 in amino acids: CSAKVLDQETQYF. DNA of the CDR3: TGCAGTGCTAAAGTACTGGACCAAGAGACCCAGTACTTC.

This clonotype was counted at least ten times. The CDR3 nucleotides read TGTGCCAGCAGTTTAGTAACTAGCGGGGGACGGGAGACCCAGTACTTC. Translated: CASSLVTSGGRETQYF. The genes are TRBV12-3 or TRBV12-4 and TRBJ2-5; TRBD2 agrees at 11 bases. The CDR3 spans 16 residues. V gave up 1 base and J gave up 5 bases; unmatched junction bases: 6.

This clonotype was seen many times. The V call is TRBV20-1, the J call TRBJ2-5, with TRBD2 matching 9 bases. The V gene's germline CDR1 is DFQATT and CDR2 SNEGSKA (reference sequence). Trimming cost V 1 base and J 5 bases; bases outside gene matches: 5. The CDR3 is 14 residues long. The CDR3 loop reads CSARVRGRGETQYF. The CDR3 region has the DNA TGCAGTGCTAGAGTTCGCGGGAGGGGTGAGACCCAGTACTTC.

CDR3 loop: CSARGEGNTGELFF. Written as DNA, the CDR3 is TGCAGTGCTAGAGGGGAAGGGAACACCGGGGAGCTGTTTTTT. This chain connects TRBV20-1 to TRBJ2-2; D remains ambiguous. Germline assignment: CDR1 DFQATT and CDR2 SNEGSKA (reference sequence). Trimming left V 1 base short and J 1 base short, with 7 bases between. The CDR3 sequence is 14 residues long.

A word on this clonotype: This clone may be a read error of a much larger clone one base away. The chain couples TRBV12-3 or TRBV12-4 to TRBJ1-1; unclear D gene. This CDR3 is built from 16 residues. Trimming pared 4 bases from V and 6 bases from J, leaving 21 bases between. The CDR3 sequence is CASSSDPSAGWAEAFF. For the CDR3, the DNA is TGTGCCAGCAGTTCAGACCCCTCTGCCGGGTGGGCTGAAGCTTTCTTT.

This clonotype has ten or more counts. V is TRBV7-9 and J is TRBJ2-1; D may be TRBD1 or TRBD2 (5 bases each). CDR3 length: 13 amino acids. Per the germline V gene, CDR1 is SEHNR and CDR2 is FQNEAQ (reference sequence). V lost 2 bases and J 7 bases, leaving 9 bases between the germline ends. The CDR3 sequence is CASSLKWGNEQFF. In nucleotides, the CDR3 is TGTGCCAGCAGCTTAAAGTGGGGGAATGAGCAGTTCTTC. Supplemented by reference TRBV7-9 and TRBJ2-1, the full variable domain reads DTGVSQNPRHKITKRGQNVTFRCDPISEHNRLYWYRQTLGQGPEFLTYFQNEAQLEKSRLLSDRFSAERPKGSFSTLEIQRTEQGDSAMYLCASSLKWGNEQFFGPGTRLTVL.

This clonotype was counted many times. The V call is TRBV29-1, the J call TRBJ1-5; tentative D call: TRBD1 (6 bases). The germline V gene has CDR1 SQVTM and CDR2 ANQGSEA. CDR3 length: 13 residues. V gave up 6 bases and J gave up 4 bases, with 13 bases separating them. The DNA of the CDR3 is TGCAGCGTGAGTAGGACAGAAAATCAGCCCCAGCATTTT. Amino acid sequence: CSVSRTENQPQHF.

In its sample, this clonotype was seen many times. The chain uses TRBV5-1 and TRBJ2-5; 9 bases align to TRBD2. In germline, CDR1 is SGHRS, CDR2 YFSETQ. This CDR3 region has 15 residues. The V segment lost 1 base and the J segment 2 bases; nucleotides outside the gene matches: 3. CDR3 nucleotides: TGCGCCAGCAGCTTGTTAGCGGGGGATCAAGAGACCCAGTACTTC. Residues: CASSLLAGDQETQYF.

This clonotype was seen repeatedly, ten times or more. This chain connects TRBV28 to TRBJ1-2; 9 nucleotides agree with TRBD1. The ends lost 5 bases at V and 2 bases at J; junction bases unmatched: 3. This CDR3 spans 14 amino acids. Germline lookup yields CDR1 MDHEN and CDR2 SYDVKM. CDR3 DNA sequence: TGTGCCAGCAGTGGGACAGGGCGAAACTATGGCTACACCTTC. As protein: CASSGTGRNYGYTF.

At least ten counts were recorded for this clonotype. The chain joins TRBV5-1 to TRBJ1-1, with a possible D match to TRBD1 (5 bases). The germline V and J ends were trimmed by 6 bases and 3 bases, with 18 bases remaining between them. Germline lookup yields CDR1 SGHRS and CDR2 YFSETQ. The CDR3 runs to 15 residues. CDR3 residues: CASTLMIGADTEAFF. The CDR3 coding sequence is TGCGCCAGCACTCTAATGATCGGGGCGGACACTGAAGCTTTCTTT.

This clonotype was seen at least ten times. The rearrangement uses TRBV25-1 and TRBJ2-2, with no clear D. The CDR3 sequence is 11 residues long. Germline V CDR1 and CDR2: MGHDK, SYGVNS. The V and J ends lost 8 bases and 1 base respectively, with 2 bases between them. The CDR3 is CASLNTGELFF. CDR3 bases: TGTGCCAGCCTGAACACCGGGGAGCTGTTTTTT. The entire variable domain, with the rest obtained from reference TRBV25-1 and TRBJ2-2, is as follows: EADIYQTPRYLVIGTGKKITLECSQTMGHDKMYWYQQDPGMELHLIHYSYGVNSTEKGDLSSESTVSRIRTEHFPLTLESARPSHTSQYLCASLNTGELFFGEGSRLTVL.

This clonotype has ten or more counts. The chain combines TRBV28 with TRBJ2-3, with D perhaps matching TRBD2 (6 bases). There are 14 residues in the CDR3. From germline, CDR1 is MDHEN and CDR2 SYDVKM. Trimming pared 7 bases from V and 3 bases from J, leaving 14 bases between. The CDR3 DNA reads TGTGCCAGCACCATCGGGGGTGGTACAGATACGCAGTATTTT. Translation: CASTIGGGTDTQYF.

At least ten counts were recorded for this clonotype. V is TRBV3-1 and J is TRBJ2-2; 9 bases line up with TRBD2. V gave up 4 bases and J gave up 6 bases; unmatched junction bases: 9. CDR1 and CDR2 (germline): LGHDT, YNNKEL (reference sequence). This CDR3 is 16 amino acids long. DNA of the CDR3: TGTGCCAGCAGCCCTAGCCTTAGCGGGAGATCCGGGGAGCTGTTTTTT. Amino acid sequence: CASSPSLSGRSGELFF.

This clonotype was seen repeatedly, ten times or more. The chain employs TRBV5-1 and TRBJ2-7; a possible D gene is TRBD2 (5 bases). Per the germline V gene, CDR1 is SGHRS and CDR2 is YFSETQ. Trimming removed 2 bases from V and 1 base from J, with 22 bases in between. The CDR3 runs 18 residues. This CDR3 is CASSLIPPTTGGSYEQYF. The CDR3 coding sequence is TGCGCCAGCAGCTTAATCCCCCCAACAACCGGCGGGTCCTACGAGCAGTACTTC. Based on the CDR3 plus reference TRBV5-1 and TRBJ2-7, the full variable domain is KAGVTQTPRYLIKTRGQQVTLSCSPISGHRSVSWYQQTPGQGLQFLFEYFSETQRNKGNFPGRFSGRQFSNSRSEMNVSTLELGDSALYLCASSLIPPTTGGSYEQYFGPGTRLTVT.

This clonotype appeared many times. V is TRBV29-1 and J is TRBJ2-5; D is uncertain. CDR3 length: 13 residues. Trimming took 5 bases from V and 0 from J, leaving 10 bases between them. Germline V gene data show CDR1 as SQVTM and CDR2 as ANQGSEA. The CDR3 DNA is TGCAGCGTTTCCCAGGTTAACCAAGAGACCCAGTACTTC. Translation: CSVSQVNQETQYF.

In this sample, this clonotype turned up a few times. The chain combines TRBV12-3 or TRBV12-4 with TRBJ2-1, with TRBD2 as a possible D gene (6 bases). The CDR3 runs 15 residues. The V and J ends lost 8 bases and 1 base respectively, with 15 bases between them. The CDR3 protein is CASSREQPSYNEQFF. CDR3 nucleotides: TGTGCCAGCTCTCGGGAGCAGCCATCCTACAATGAGCAGTTCTTC.

This clonotype came up a few times. V usage is TRBV5-1 and J usage is TRBJ1-1; D remains ambiguous. With 4 bases removed from V and 1 base from J, the gap between germline ends came to 14 bases. Germline assignment: CDR1 SGHRS and CDR2 YFSETQ. CDR3 length equals 15 residues. This CDR3 is CASSPEYMANTEAFF. CDR3 coding DNA: TGCGCCAGCAGCCCCGAATATATGGCGAACACTGAAGCTTTCTTT.

The V gene is TRBV12-3 or TRBV12-4, the J gene TRBJ2-1, with 9 positions matching TRBD2. J was trimmed by 5 bases and V by 1 base; bases with no gene match: 3. This CDR3 is built from 15 residues. The chain's CDR3 is CASSLETSGHNEQFF. CDR3 nucleotides: TGTGCCAGCAGTTTAGAGACTAGCGGCCACAATGAGCAGTTCTTC.

In this sample, this clonotype turned up many times. The chain recombines TRBV12-3 or TRBV12-4 with TRBJ2-1; 7 bases agree with TRBD2. The CDR3 is 14 amino acids. Trimming removed 3 bases from V and 2 bases from J; junction bases left unmatched: 1. The CDR3 nucleotides read TGTGCCAGCAGTTTCGCGGGGGCCTACAATGAGCAGTTCTTC. It codes for CASSFAGAYNEQFF.

The table lists this clonotype with many counts. The rearrangement links TRBV24-1 to TRBJ2-1; no clear D. The CDR3 covers 17 residues. The V gene lost 3 bases and the J gene lost 0 bases, with 14 bases spanning the gap. CDR1 KGHDR and CDR2 SFDVKD come from the germline V gene. In DNA, the CDR3 is TGTGCCACCAGTGATCTGGGCTGGGATGACTCCTACAATGAGCAGTTCTTC. It yields the protein CATSDLGWDDSYNEQFF.

The V call is TRBV18, the J call TRBJ1-1; 8 nucleotides line up with TRBD1. The CDR3 totals 13 residues. Germline trimming cut 5 bases from V and 4 bases from J; bases unmatched to any gene: 3. CDR1 and CDR2 from the germline V gene are KGHSH and LQKENI. Here the CDR3 reads CASSGDRGTEAFF. The CDR3 nucleotides are TGTGCCAGCTCAGGCGACAGGGGCACTGAAGCTTTCTTT.

This clonotype has ten or more counts. The V and J genes are TRBV28 and TRBJ1-5; 8 bases map to TRBD1. The CDR3 is 16 amino acids. Germline V gene data show CDR1 as MDHEN and CDR2 as SYDVKM. V trimming: 3 bases; J trimming: 6 bases; junction bases outside the gene matches: 10. This CDR3 is CASSFASGGLGQPQHF. The DNA of the CDR3 is TGTGCCAGCAGTTTTGCTTCAGGGGGCCTGGGTCAGCCCCAGCATTTT.

The chain is built from TRBV27 and TRBJ2-1; TRBD2 matches 9 bases. Germline-derived CDR1 and CDR2 are MNHEY and SMNVEV (reference sequence). V was pared by 7 bases and J by 0 bases, with 7 bases of the junction left unmatched. The CDR3 is 16 amino acids. The CDR3 sequence is CASTVYSGSSYNEQFF. In DNA form, the CDR3 reads TGTGCCAGCACCGTTTATAGCGGGAGCTCCTACAATGAGCAGTTCTTC.

This clonotype was seen repeatedly, ten times or more. V is TRBV12-3 or TRBV12-4 and J is TRBJ1-4; no firm D call. The CDR3 loop spans 12 amino acids. V was shortened by 6 bases and J by 4 bases, with 6 bases between the two germline ends. This CDR3 reads CASSQYNEKLFF. The DNA of the CDR3 is TGTGCCAGCAGCCAGTATAATGAAAAACTGTTTTTT.